This TCR beta chain came from a study of shared clonotypes between healthy human individuals. Study details: A donor's plate count was three for CD4 naive and three for CD4 memory; CD8 naive had two and CD8 memory one.

Deep was the level at which the assay was run. Every subset had its genomic DNA shared out evenly among several immunoSEQ plates. Original methodology: Sequence data from immunoSEQ were junction-only and lacked quality scores; consequently, filtering differed. The table came from immunoSEQ multiplex PCR; TCRdb's copy has only in-frame clones and leaves some out. The D gene and trimming were derived from the DNA, and the V and J assignments and clone size from that table. This sample has 2 million to 2.5 million clones, with approximately 93% found just once. This clone was observed once. The CDR3 is 14 residues long. Per the germline V gene, CDR1 is LGHNT and CDR2 is FRNRAP. V lost 4 bases to trimming and J lost 3 bases, with 10 bases between them.

The chain is built from TRBV12-5 and TRBJ1-3, with D uncertain. The sequence was collected from a man aged 18 to 29 in good health. Some clones in this sample may be carry-over from other donors' samples. The specimen was naive CD4+ T cells from PBMCs. This sample's subset: CD45RA+ positively selected. As DNA, the CDR3 is TGTGCTAGTGGTTATTGTCGGGGTGGAAACACCATATATTTT. Protein sequence: CASGYCRGGNTIYF.